The rows below give T cell receptor beta chains drawn from one sample of a study of shared clonotypes between healthy human individuals. Generated by immunoSEQ multiplex PCR, the TCRdb table keeps only in-frame clones and is missing some. In the table there are under 2,000,000 clones, over 85% of which are singletons. Sequences were obtained from naive CD8+ T cells sorted from blood. The source of these receptors is a man aged 18 to 29 in good health. CDR3s leave out the opening cysteine and the closing phenylalanine or tryptophan. D genes are given only for firm matches.

v_call | d_call | cdr3_aa
TRBV5-1 | . | ASSLALWEETQY
TRBV11-3 | . | ASSAPSQETQY
TRBV7-6 | TRBD1 | ASSKDRGLGNQPQH
TRBV13 | . | ASSLVPGATDTQY
TRBV6-6 | . | ASSYPSYEQF
TRBV6-6 | . | ASSYSGADYGYT
TRBV5-4 | . | ASSSGLQETQY
TRBV27 | TRBD1 | ASSPRQGPFNEKLF
TRBV27 | TRBD1 | ASSFGTGGSPLH
TRBV28 | TRBD1 | ASSLYPGGTETQY
TRBV10-3 | TRBD2 | AIGGLAGGADTQY
TRBV6-5 | TRBD2 | ASSYVGGIGEQY
TRBV4-3 | . | ASSQKLTYNEQF
TRBV6-5 | . | ASQPPDSSTDTQY
TRBV11-2 | TRBD1 | ASSSGTAYEQY
TRBV27 | TRBD1 | ASTQTGGRGANVLT
TRBV13 | . | ASSSSDKPYEQY
TRBV27 | . | ASSGTLETQY
TRBV25-1 | TRBD1 | ASSEYPLGAGGDEKLF
TRBV27 | TRBD2 | ASSPTPGLGEDTQY